This T cell receptor (beta chain) was sequenced for a study of CD8+ T cells in alopecia areata. CDR1 SGHTA and CDR2 FQGTGA come from the germline V gene. V dropped 2 bases and J dropped 4 bases, with 11 bases sitting between them. CDR3 size: 14 residues. Investigators isolated RNA and reverse transcribed it into cDNA to act as the sequencing template. Some clones are missing from TCRdb's copy, which holds only in-frame ones; the method was immunoSEQ multiplex PCR. The sample includes fewer than 250,000 clones, less than 50% of them seen just once. Treatment specified: oral pan-JAK inhibitor, 5-10 mg twice daily. This clone was observed once.

This TCR came from a human donor with alopecia areata. V is TRBV7-3 and J is TRBJ1-1; a weak D match, TRBD1 (6 bases). Sample: CD4+ T cells sorted from blood, taken at approximately week 36, from a patient treated with tofacitinib. CDR3 in DNA: TGTGCCAGCAGCTTACAAGGGGGTATCACTGAAGCTTTCTTT. Translation: CASSLQGGITEAFF.